The 24 T cell receptor beta chains below all came from one sample that was sequenced in a study of blood T cell repertoires in COVID-19. Measured with immunoSEQ multiplex PCR; TCRdb has only the in-frame clones, and not every one. The sample shows more than 65,000 clones, about 73% of them seen only once. The sequencing sample was made of peripheral blood. The receptors derive from a woman in her 70s with acute or convalescent COVID-19.

This chain joins TRBV4-3 and TRBJ1-5; 10 bases are shared with TRBD1. Germline V gene lookup returns CDR1 LGHNA and CDR2 YSLEER. The junction had 5 bases not matched to a gene; V was cut back by 0 bases and J by 6 bases. The CDR3 spans 16 residues. DNA of the CDR3: TGCGCCAGCAGCCAAGATCTGACAGGGGGCTTTCAGCCCCAGCATTTT. Encoded protein: CASSQDLTGGFQPQHF.

The chain uses TRBV7-6 and TRBJ1-6, with D uncertain. Germline CDR1 reads SGHVS; CDR2 reads FNYEAQ. This CDR3 spans 15 amino acids. The V end lost 5 bases, the J end lost 7 bases, and 15 bases lay between the germline ends. The CDR3 DNA is TGTGCCAGCAGCACTGGGAGTTCAAGGAATTCACCCCTCCACTTT. Translating gives CASSTGSSRNSPLHF. The full variable domain, completed using reference TRBV7-6 and TRBJ1-6, is GAGVSQSPRYKVTKRGQDVALRCDPISGHVSLYWYRQALGQGPEFLTYFNYEAQQDKSGLPNDRFSAERPEGSISTLTIQRTEQRDSAMYRCASSTGSSRNSPLHFGNGTRLTVT.

This clone turned up a few times. The V gene is TRBV5-1, the J gene TRBJ1-3; D possibly corresponds to TRBD1 (5 bases). Germline CDR1 reads SGHRS; CDR2 reads YFSETQ. The V end lost 2 bases, the J end lost 0 bases, and 18 bases lay between the germline ends. This CDR3 is built from 18 residues. The CDR3 DNA reads TGCGCCAGCAGCTTCTTCAGATCAGGGCAGAGCTCTGGAAACACCATATATTTT. It specifies CASSFFRSGQSSGNTIYF.

CDR3 sequence: CASSQVGTSGNEQFF. In DNA form, the CDR3 reads TGTGCCAGCAGCCAAGTCGGGACTAGTGGCAATGAGCAGTTCTTC. This chain uses TRBV3-1 (or the pseudogene TRBV3-2) with TRBJ2-1; 8 nucleotides agree with TRBD2. The CDR3 runs 15 residues. CDR1 and CDR2 (germline): LGHDT, YNNKEL (reference sequence). With 1 base clipped from V and 6 bases from J, the junction kept 5 bases outside the gene matches.

The rearrangement uses TRBV5-1 and TRBJ1-1, with no clear D. Germline-derived CDR1 and CDR2 are SGHRS and YFSETQ. The CDR3 has 13 residues. The V end was cut by 5 bases, the J end by 4 bases, with 12 bases between. As DNA, the CDR3 is TGCGCCAGCAGAGAATTGCCCGGCACTGAAGCTTTCTTT. As protein: CASRELPGTEAFF.

V and J are TRBV6-2 or TRBV6-3 and TRBJ2-1; no clear D gene. Germline-derived CDR1 and CDR2 are MNHEY and SVGEGT. This CDR3 comprises 13 residues. Trimming cost V 5 bases and J 5 bases, with 10 bases left between them. For the CDR3, the DNA is TGTGCCAGCAGTCCCTACTTAAACAATGAGCAGTTCTTC. Translation: CASSPYLNNEQFF.

This clone was counted only a few times. The chain combines TRBV7-7 with TRBJ2-5, with 7 bases lining up with TRBD2. J lost 3 bases, V lost 5 bases, and 9 bases had no gene match. The CDR3 consists of 15 residues. Germline V lookup: CDR1 SSHAT, CDR2 FNYEAQ (reference sequence). Here the CDR3 reads CASSKGTTRKETQYF. The CDR3 DNA follows: TGTGCCAGCAGCAAGGGGACTACTAGGAAAGAGACCCAGTACTTC.

The J gene is TRBJ1-1, the V gene TRBV11-2; TRBD1 agrees at 7 bases. Germline V gene sequence: CDR1 SGHAT, CDR2 FQNNGV. J lost 5 bases, V lost 2 bases, and 5 bases had no gene match. CDR3 length equals 14 residues. CDR3 sequence: CASSLRDSRTEAFF. The DNA for the CDR3 is TGTGCCAGCAGCTTACGGGACAGCAGGACTGAAGCTTTCTTT.

The genes are TRBV10-2 and TRBJ1-2; D ambiguous. In germline, CDR1 is WSHSY, CDR2 SAAADI. V was clipped by 8 bases and J by 0 bases, with 10 bases between them. The CDR3 length is 13 residues. CDR3 sequence: CASHRGPNYGYTF. Written as DNA, the CDR3 is TGCGCCAGCCATCGAGGGCCTAACTATGGCTACACCTTC.

The chain uses TRBV11-1 and TRBJ1-1; D ambiguous. Deletions cut 3 bases from V and 2 bases from J, with 10 bases between. This CDR3 spans 14 amino acids. Germline V gene sequence: CDR1 SGHAT, CDR2 FQDESV (reference sequence). The CDR3 here is CASSLKQSNTEAFF. CDR3 DNA sequence: TGTGCCAGCAGCTTGAAACAGTCAAACACTGAAGCTTTCTTT.

The chain carries TRBV11-2 and TRBJ2-7, with TRBD1 identical over 7 bases. There are 14 residues in the CDR3. From germline, CDR1 is SGHAT and CDR2 FQNNGV. The J segment lost 2 bases and the V segment lost 5 bases, leaving 6 bases of the junction unmatched. The CDR3 is CASSRPTGPYEQYF. The CDR3 DNA follows: TGTGCCAGCAGCAGACCGACAGGGCCCTACGAGCAGTACTTC.

V gene TRBV11-3 combines with J gene TRBJ1-1, with unresolved D. V shed 2 bases and J shed 6 bases, with 13 bases lying between them. From germline, CDR1 is SGHNT and CDR2 YENEEA. This CDR3 comprises 14 residues. In DNA form, the CDR3 reads TGTGCCAGCAGCTTATCCGGGGTAACGGCTGAAGCTTTCTTT. Translating gives CASSLSGVTAEAFF.

The chain has TRBV19 and TRBJ2-7, with D perhaps TRBD1 (6 bases). V gave up 5 bases and J gave up 2 bases, with 16 bases separating them. The length of the CDR3 is 15 residues. CDR1 and CDR2 from the germline V gene are LNHDA and SQIVND (reference sequence). CDR3: CASSPYGTKTYEQYF. CDR3 nucleotides: TGTGCCAGTAGTCCTTACGGGACAAAAACCTACGAGCAGTACTTC.

The genes are TRBV7-3 and TRBJ1-1; D gene uncertain. From germline, CDR1 is SGHTA and CDR2 FQGTGA. The CDR3 has 13 residues. V shed 5 bases and J shed 11 bases, with 18 bases lying between them. Here the CDR3 reads CASSPNSGGLAFF. DNA for the CDR3: TGTGCCAGCAGCCCTAACAGTGGAGGGCTGGCTTTCTTT.

This sequence joins TRBV6-5 and TRBJ1-5; 8 bases match TRBD1. This CDR3 comprises 15 residues. Trimming took 6 bases from V and 0 from J; bases not matched to a gene: 4. Germline V CDR1 and CDR2: MNHEY, SVGAGI. CDR3 residues: CASSWTGNSNQPQHF. CDR3 sequence (DNA): TGTGCCAGCAGCTGGACAGGGAATAGCAATCAGCCCCAGCATTTT.

The rearrangement uses TRBV6-5 and TRBJ2-5; D is unresolved. The CDR3 spans 11 residues. V was pared by 6 bases and J by 7 bases, with 9 bases between. The germline CDR1 and CDR2 sequences are MNHEY and SVGAGI. This chain's CDR3 is CASRESLTQYF. CDR3 bases: TGTGCCAGCAGGGAGAGTCTGACCCAGTACTTC.

CDR3 bases: TGTGCCAGCAGCATACACTACCGGGGGAAGACCTCTAGCACAGATACGCAGTATTTT. Residues: CASSIHYRGKTSSTDTQYF. The gene calls are TRBV21-1 and TRBJ2-3; TRBD2, the table's D call, lacks a check against the DNA. TRBV21-1 is a pseudogene segment. The length of the CDR3 is 19 residues.

The rearrangement joins TRBV15 to TRBJ2-7; 9 bases match TRBD1. The CDR3 extends over 15 amino acids. Germline CDR1 reads LNHNV; CDR2 reads YYDKDF (reference sequence). The J segment lost 6 bases and the V segment lost 3 bases, leaving 9 bases of the junction unmatched. The CDR3 is CATSRAGTGPLEQYF. The CDR3 nucleotides are TGTGCCACCAGCAGGGCCGGGACAGGGCCCCTCGAGCAGTACTTC.

V usage is TRBV6-5 and J usage is TRBJ1-2, with 10 bases that match TRBD1. The V gene's germline CDR1 is MNHEY and CDR2 SVGAGI. V shed 4 bases, J shed 4 bases, and the junction held 9 bases outside the gene matches. This CDR3 has 16 residues. CDR3 coding DNA: TGTGCCAGCAGTTGGGGGACAGGGGAAGGTAGCTATGGCTACACCTTC. It encodes CASSWGTGEGSYGYTF.

The rearrangement joins TRBV29-1 to TRBJ2-5; TRBD2 matches 13 bases. The ends lost 4 bases at V and 2 bases at J; junction bases unmatched: 10. Germline V gene lookup returns CDR1 SQVTM and CDR2 ANQGSEA. There are 17 residues in the CDR3. The CDR3 is CSVVPGLAGVRQETQYF. The CDR3 DNA follows: TGCAGCGTTGTTCCAGGACTAGCGGGAGTTCGACAAGAGACCCAGTACTTC.

The chain combines TRBV7-2 with TRBJ2-5; D perhaps matches TRBD2 (6 bases). V was trimmed by 5 bases and J by 2 bases, leaving 15 bases between them. The V gene's germline CDR1 is SGHTA and CDR2 FQGNSA. CDR3 length equals 15 residues. CDR3 bases: TGTGCCAGCAGCCTAGTGGGAGGAACTCAAGAGACCCAGTACTTC. This sequence encodes CASSLVGGTQETQYF. The full variable domain, rest sourced from reference TRBV7-2 and TRBJ2-5, is GAGVSQSPSNKVTEKGKDVELRCDPISGHTALYWYRQSLGQGLEFLIYFQGNSAPDKSGLPSDRFSAERTGGSVSTLTIQRTQQEDSAVYLCASSLVGGTQETQYFGPGTRLLVL.

The V call is TRBV28, the J call TRBJ1-1, with D unresolved. The CDR3 is 15 residues long. CDR1 and CDR2 (germline): MDHEN, SYDVKM. V was shortened by 6 bases and J by 6 bases, with 20 bases between the two germline ends. The CDR3, as DNA: TGTGCCAGCAGGAGGCGTAGTCGGGGATGGTCTGAAGCTTTCTTT. It is translated as CASRRRSRGWSEAFF.

The table lists this clone with a few counts. This chain uses TRBV6-5 with TRBJ1-4; 9 nucleotides match TRBD1. The germline V gene encodes CDR1 MNHEY and CDR2 SVGAGI. V gave up 6 bases and J gave up 8 bases; unmatched junction bases: 7. The CDR3 runs 14 residues. CDR3 in amino acids: CASRHRGQGEKLFF. The CDR3 nucleotides are TGTGCCAGCAGACACAGGGGGCAAGGGGAAAAACTGTTTTTT.

Only a few counts were recorded for this clone. The chain has TRBV12-1 and TRBJ2-7; TRBD2, the D gene given by the table, was not confirmed from the DNA. TRBV12-1 has pseudogene status. The CDR3 has 17 residues. For the CDR3, the DNA is TGTGCCAGCAGCTCGACTAGCGGGAGATTATGTTCCTACGAGCAGTACTTC. Its protein is CASSSTSGRLCSYEQYF.